Below, 2 T cell receptor beta chains from the same sample are listed, as sequenced in a study of PD-L1 blockade in urothelial cancer. Here immunoSEQ multiplex PCR was the method, and the copy in TCRdb shows in-frame clones only, minus some. Of approximately 48,000 clones in the sample, 87% were seen once. Specified time point: pretreatment peripheral blood. Here the sequenced sample was PBMCs, taken around atezolizumab (anti-PD-L1) treatment. Receptor source: a woman between 55 and 75 years old with urothelial cancer.

This chain connects TRBV7-9 to TRBJ1-4; D unresolved. The CDR3 loop spans 15 amino acids. The V end lost 5 bases, the J end lost 5 bases, and 15 bases lay between the germline ends. The germline V gene has CDR1 SEHNR and CDR2 FQNEAQ (reference sequence). CDR3 DNA: TGTGCCAGCAGCCCGAGGAGGGCCTCGAATGAAAAACTGTTTTTT. Translation gives CASSPRRASNEKLFF. Filled out from reference TRBV7-9 and TRBJ1-4, the complete variable domain reads DTGVSQNPRHKITKRGQNVTFRCDPISEHNRLYWYRQTLGQGPEFLTYFQNEAQLEKSRLLSDRFSAERPKGSFSTLEIQRTEQGDSAMYLCASSPRRASNEKLFFGSGTQLSVL.

The chain has TRBV15 and TRBJ2-5; a possible D gene is TRBD1 (6 bases). CDR3 length: 17 amino acids. CDR1 is LNHNV and CDR2 is YYDKDF in the germline V gene (reference sequence). Trimming removed 5 bases at V and 2 bases at J, with 21 bases between. The CDR3 DNA sequence: TGTGCCACCAGCCCCCAGGGGAGCGCGTTATTTCAAGAGACCCAGTACTTC. Encoded protein: CATSPQGSALFQETQYF.